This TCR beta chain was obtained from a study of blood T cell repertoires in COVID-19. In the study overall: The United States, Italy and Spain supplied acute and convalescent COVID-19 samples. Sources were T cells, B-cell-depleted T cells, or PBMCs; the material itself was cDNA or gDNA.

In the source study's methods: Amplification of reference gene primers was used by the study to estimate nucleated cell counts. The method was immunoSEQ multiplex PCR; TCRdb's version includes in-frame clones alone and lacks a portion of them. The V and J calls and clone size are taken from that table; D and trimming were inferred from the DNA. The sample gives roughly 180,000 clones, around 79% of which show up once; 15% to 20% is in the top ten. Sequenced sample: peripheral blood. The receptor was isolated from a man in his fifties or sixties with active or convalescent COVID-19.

The CDR3 DNA is TGTGCCAGCACCTTAGTTAGGGGCCAGGAGACCCAGTACTTC. Amino acid sequence: CASTLVRGQETQYF. The gene calls are TRBV2 and TRBJ2-5; possible D gene TRBD1, 5 bases. From germline, CDR1 is SNHLY and CDR2 FYNNEI. Trimming stripped 7 bases from V and 5 bases from J, with 17 bases between. This CDR3 comprises 14 residues.